Listed here are 21 T cell receptor beta chains from one sample, sequenced in a study of regulatory T cells in long-lasting Graves disease. Building of the TCR beta libraries involved iRepertoire HTBI primers and Arm-PCR of CDR3 regions. MiXCR was run by TCRdb on the multiplex PCR reads, yielding one entry per CDR3 protein. Of 350,000 to 450,000 distinct CDR3 sequences listed, approximately 15% were seen once; the top ten hold approximately 7.8%. Documented time point: newly diagnosed GD, antithyroid drugs for less than 3 months. From PBMCs, RNA was extracted and then used to make the TCR library. This sample was also put to use in a study of T cells in Graves' hyperthyroidism and ophthalmopathy.

This specimen was peripheral blood mononuclear cells (PBMCs), taken at new diagnosis, from a patient treated with antithyroid drugs. The receptors here all came from a woman between 40 and 50 years old with Graves disease.

This clonotype has just a few counts. The chain recombines TRBV5-5 with TRBJ2-7; TRBD1 matches at 8 bases. The CDR3 has 18 residues. The germline gives CDR1 SGHKS, CDR2 YYEKEE (reference sequence). V was clipped by 4 bases and J by 3 bases; unmatched bases: 18. The CDR3 DNA follows: TGTGCCAGCAGCCTGAGTTTCGACAGGGGTAAAAACTACTACGAGCAGTACTTC. This codes for CASSLSFDRGKNYYEQYF.

CDR3 in amino acids: CASIRGLNTGELFF. CDR3 DNA sequence: TGTGCCAGCATACGGGGGCTGAACACCGGGGAGCTGTTTTTT. This chain links TRBV6-1 with TRBJ2-2; possibly TRBD1 or TRBD2 for D (6 bases each). V was pared by 7 bases and J by 1 base, with 10 bases between. CDR1 is MNHNS and CDR2 is SASEGT in the germline V gene. The CDR3 totals 14 residues.

There are many counts of this clonotype. The chain uses TRBV29-1 and TRBJ2-3; D possibly matches TRBD1 or TRBD2 (5 bases each). In germline, CDR1 is SQVTM, CDR2 ANQGSEA. This CDR3 has 16 residues. The V end lost 6 bases, the J end lost 2 bases, and 21 bases lay between the germline ends. The CDR3 region has the DNA TGCAGCGTACGAGGGGAAGCCAGAGCCTCCACAGATACGCAGTATTTT. Its protein is CSVRGEARASTDTQYF.

This clonotype has at least ten counts. The V call is TRBV5-1, the J call TRBJ2-7; 10 nucleotides line up with TRBD1. CDR3 length: 15 amino acids. Germline trimming cut 0 bases from V and 5 bases from J; bases unmatched to any gene: 5. CDR1 SGHRS and CDR2 YFSETQ come from the germline V gene. This CDR3 reads CASSLVGDRGHEQYF. The DNA of the CDR3 is TGCGCCAGCAGCTTGGTTGGGGACAGGGGTCACGAGCAGTACTTC.

This clonotype showed up many times. The chain combines TRBV6-2 or TRBV6-3 with TRBJ1-2, with D tentatively TRBD1 (5 bases). The V gene's germline CDR1 is MNHEY and CDR2 SVGEGT. This CDR3 contains 13 residues. The V end lost 7 bases, the J end lost 2 bases, and 11 bases lay between the germline ends. CDR3 protein: CASTRTPNYGYTF. CDR3 coding DNA: TGTGCCAGCACCCGGACACCGAACTATGGCTACACCTTC.

Notes on this clonotype: One base separates it from a far larger clone, so it is likely a read error. The chain carries TRBV11-3 and TRBJ2-1; D gene uncertain. Germline loops: CDR1 SGHNT, CDR2 YENEEA. V was pared by 5 bases and J by 5 bases, with 16 bases between. The length of the CDR3 is 15 residues. CDR3 DNA sequence: TGTGCCAGCAGCCTGGACGTGGGGAAGGACAATGAGCAGTTCTTC. This encodes CASSLDVGKDNEQFF.

In its sample, this clonotype was seen a few times. CDR3 residues: CASRKQERSSYEQYF. CDR3 nucleotides: TGCGCCAGCAGGAAACAGGAAAGGAGCTCCTACGAGCAGTACTTC. This chain joins TRBV5-1 and TRBJ2-7; D might be TRBD1 (5 bases). Trimming stripped 5 bases from V and 0 bases from J, with 15 bases between. This CDR3 contains 15 residues. The germline V gene encodes CDR1 SGHRS and CDR2 YFSETQ.

This clonotype was observed at least ten times. CDR3 sequence (DNA): TGTGCCAGCAGATCAGACAGGGAACACGAGCAGTACTTC. Encoded protein: CASRSDREHEQYF. The rearrangement joins TRBV6-1 to TRBJ2-7, with 7 positions matching TRBD1. This CDR3 region has 13 residues. CDR1 is MNHNS and CDR2 is SASEGT in the germline V gene. Unmatched junction bases numbered 7, after V lost 6 bases and J lost 5 bases.

This clonotype occurred many times. CDR3 loop: CASSLEGQGLGRQFF. The CDR3 region has the DNA TGTGCCAGCAGCTTAGAGGGACAGGGGCTGGGTAGGCAGTTCTTC. V usage is TRBV11-2 and J usage is TRBJ2-1, with TRBD1 identical over 10 bases. Germline V CDR1 and CDR2: SGHAT, FQNNGV. This CDR3 has 15 residues. The V gene end was trimmed by 0 bases and the J gene end by 12 bases; junction bases not matched to a gene: 8. The variable domain in full, with the rest retrieved from reference TRBV11-2 and TRBJ2-1, is EAGVAQSPRYKIIEKRQSVAFWCNPISGHATLYWYQQILGQGPKLLIQFQNNGVVDDSQLPKDRFSAERLKGVDSTLKIQPAKLEDSAVYLCASSLEGQGLGRQFFGPGTRLTVL.

The V and J genes are TRBV4-1 and TRBJ1-4, with 7 bases aligning to TRBD1. After removal of 5 bases from V and 8 bases from J, the junction contained 8 bases not matched to a gene. Looked up from germline, CDR1 is MGHRA and CDR2 is YSYEKL. The length of the CDR3 is 14 residues. The CDR3 region has the DNA TGCGCCAGCAGCTATATCGTACAGGGGGAAAAACTGTTTTTT. Translated: CASSYIVQGEKLFF.

This clonotype was seen only once. The gene calls are TRBV9 and TRBJ2-1; D is ambiguous. The germline V gene encodes CDR1 SGDLS and CDR2 YYNGEE. With 0 bases removed from V and 9 bases from J, the gap between germline ends came to 13 bases. The CDR3 has 14 residues. CDR3: CASSVGSLDGEQFF. The CDR3 nucleotides are TGTGCCAGCAGCGTAGGTAGCCTGGATGGTGAGCAGTTCTTC.

This clonotype was counted many times. The V gene is TRBV28, the J gene TRBJ1-1, with a tentative D call TRBD1 (6 bases). Germline V gene data show CDR1 as MDHEN and CDR2 as SYDVKM. This CDR3 has 13 residues. Trimming took off 8 bases at V and 7 bases at J, with 17 bases between the two ends. CDR3 amino acids: CASGGTIANEAFF. The CDR3 DNA reads TGTGCCAGCGGTGGGACAATAGCTAATGAAGCTTTCTTT.

With regard to this clonotype: The germline gene is not matched at one end of the junction; a read error may be the cause. The chain recombines TRBV11-2 with TRBJ1-5, with TRBD1 identical over 9 bases. Germline loops: CDR1 SGHAT, CDR2 FQNNGV. CDR3 length: 16 amino acids. The CDR3 is CASSLGTGVINHPQHF. CDR3 coding DNA: TGTGCCAGCAGCTTAGGGACAGGGGTTATCAATCATCCCCAGCATTTT. Filled out from reference TRBV11-2 and TRBJ1-5, the complete variable domain reads EAGVAQSPRYKIIEKRQSVAFWCNPISGHATLYWYQQILGQGPKLLIQFQNNGVVDDSQLPKDRFSAERLKGVDSTLKIQPAKLEDSAVYLCASSLGTGVINHPQHFGDGTRLSIL.

This clonotype showed up many times. The V call is TRBV7-3, the J call TRBJ2-1, with 9 positions matching TRBD1. The CDR3 has 16 amino acids. Trimming at V came to 5 bases and at J to 7 bases, leaving 12 bases not matched to a gene. Per germline, CDR1 SGHTA and CDR2 FQGTGA. The chain's CDR3 is CASSARTGTGLNEQFF. CDR3 DNA sequence: TGTGCCAGCAGCGCCCGGACCGGGACAGGGCTTAATGAGCAGTTCTTC.

This clonotype has a count of ten or more. The CDR3 DNA follows: TGTGCCAGCAGTTGGGACAGGGGGGACTCAGAGACCCAGTACTTC. This encodes CASSWDRGDSETQYF. V usage is TRBV12-3 or TRBV12-4 and J usage is TRBJ2-5; TRBD1 aligns across 11 bases. This CDR3 comprises 15 residues. The trim removed 4 bases at V and 4 bases at J, leaving 5 bases unmatched.

This clonotype has at least ten counts. CDR3 sequence (DNA): TGTGCCAGCAGCCCCCGGACAGGAAACTATGGCTACACCTTC. Translating gives CASSPRTGNYGYTF. The rearrangement uses TRBV3-1 and TRBJ1-2; 7 bases are a match to TRBD1. The CDR3 is 14 amino acids. V lost 4 bases and J lost 2; bases outside the gene matches: 4. Germline V gene lookup returns CDR1 LGHDT and CDR2 YNNKEL (reference sequence).

This clonotype was counted at least ten times. This chain joins TRBV9 and TRBJ2-2; the match to TRBD2 covers 8 bases. V gave up 0 bases and J gave up 5 bases; unmatched junction bases: 6. Germline V gene lookup returns CDR1 SGDLS and CDR2 YYNGEE. The CDR3 is 16 residues long. The CDR3 nucleotides read TGTGCCAGCAGCGTAGAAGGCGGGAGGAGAACCGGGGAGCTGTTTTTT. As protein: CASSVEGGRRTGELFF.

This clonotype was recorded a few times. The chain carries TRBV9 and TRBJ2-1; 9 nucleotides align to TRBD2. Germline V gene data show CDR1 as SGDLS and CDR2 as YYNGEE. CDR3 length: 17 amino acids. V shed 0 bases, J shed 7 bases, and the junction held 11 bases outside the gene matches. CDR3 region: CASSVVPESGRKNEQFF. The CDR3 DNA sequence: TGTGCCAGCAGCGTAGTTCCCGAAAGCGGGAGGAAAAATGAGCAGTTCTTC.

This clonotype was counted ten times or more. The chain is built from TRBV7-2 and TRBJ2-7; 9 positions agree with TRBD1. V lost 5 bases, J lost 2 bases, and 4 bases stayed unmatched. CDR3 length: 14 amino acids. The V gene's germline CDR1 is SGHTA and CDR2 FQGNSA. The CDR3 DNA reads as TGTGCCAGCAGCCCGGACAGGGGCCCCTACGAGCAGTACTTC. Amino acids: CASSPDRGPYEQYF. The whole variable domain, remainder taken from reference TRBV7-2 and TRBJ2-7, is GAGVSQSPSNKVTEKGKDVELRCDPISGHTALYWYRQSLGQGLEFLIYFQGNSAPDKSGLPSDRFSAERTGGSVSTLTIQRTQQEDSAVYLCASSPDRGPYEQYFGPGTRLTVT.

The table lists this clonotype with many counts. V is TRBV12-3 or TRBV12-4 and J is TRBJ2-2; 11 bases align to TRBD2. This CDR3 is built from 18 residues. Trimming removed 3 bases from V and 4 bases from J; junction bases left unmatched: 10. The chain's CDR3 is CASSFLGPSGRRTGELFF. CDR3 bases: TGTGCCAGCAGTTTCCTGGGGCCTAGCGGGAGGCGCACCGGGGAGCTGTTTTTT.

This clonotype was counted many times. Here the CDR3 DNA reads TGTGCCACCAGCAGAGAGTCGACAGAGAACACTGAAGCTTTCTTT. This translates into CATSRESTENTEAFF. The J gene is TRBJ1-1, the V gene TRBV15; maybe TRBD1 (5 bases). Germline-derived CDR1 and CDR2 are LNHNV and YYDKDF (reference sequence). This CDR3 region has 15 residues. Trimming stripped 0 bases from V and 1 base from J, with 9 bases between.